This T cell receptor beta chain was recorded in a study of cytomegalovirus exposure and HLA in healthy donors. V lost 5 bases to trimming and J lost 4 bases; unmatched junction nucleotides: 10. Germline V gene data show CDR1 as SQVTM and CDR2 as ANQGSEA. The CDR3 runs 17 residues. PCR primers comprised 60 Vbeta and 13 Jbeta primers. Profiling relied on immunoSEQ multiplex PCR, and the TCRdb table lists in-frame clones only, not all of them. The sample has around 220,000 clones; 70% to 85% are singletons. The sample taken for sequencing was PBMCs. This sequence originates from a girl aged 2 to 10 in good health and CMV-seronegative. V gene TRBV29-1 combines with J gene TRBJ2-3, with 15 positions matching TRBD2. The CDR3 protein is CSVMRTSGRDPPDTQYF. The CDR3, as DNA: TGCAGCGTTATGAGGACTAGCGGGAGGGACCCCCCAGATACGCAGTATTTT.